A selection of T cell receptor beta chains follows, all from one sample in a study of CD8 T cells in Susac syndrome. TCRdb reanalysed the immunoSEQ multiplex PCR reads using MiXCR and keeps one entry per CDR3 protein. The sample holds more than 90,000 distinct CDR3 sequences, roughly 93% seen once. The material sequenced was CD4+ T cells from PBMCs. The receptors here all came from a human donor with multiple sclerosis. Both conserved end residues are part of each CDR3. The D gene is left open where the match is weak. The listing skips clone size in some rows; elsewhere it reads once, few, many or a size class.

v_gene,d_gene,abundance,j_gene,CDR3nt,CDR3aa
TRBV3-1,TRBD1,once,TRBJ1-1,TGTGCCAGCAGCCATGGGTTTGGGACAGAAAAGGTTTTCTTT,CASSHGFGTEKVFF
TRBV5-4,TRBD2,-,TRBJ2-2,TGTGCCAGCAGCACCGGGGGGGCCGGCACCGGGGAGCTGTTTTTT,CASSTGGAGTGELFF
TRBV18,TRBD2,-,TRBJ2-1,TGTGCCAGCTCACCACCGGTCGGCGGGGGGGTCTACAATGAGCAGTTCTTC,CASSPPVGGGVYNEQFF
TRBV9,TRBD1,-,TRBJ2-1,TGTGCCAGCAGCGTGACGACAGGGAGACGGATCTACAATGAGCAGTTCTTC,CASSVTTGRRIYNEQFF
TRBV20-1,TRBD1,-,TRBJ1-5,TGCAGTGCAACCCGGGGACAGAGCAATCAGCCCCAGCATTTT,CSATRGQSNQPQHF
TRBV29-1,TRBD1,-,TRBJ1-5,TGCAGCGTAAGACAGGGGTTTGATCAGCCCCAGCATTTT,CSVRQGFDQPQHF
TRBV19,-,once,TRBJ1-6,TGTGCCAGTAGTATGGGCTCCTATAATTCACCCCTCCACTTT,CASSMGSYNSPLHF
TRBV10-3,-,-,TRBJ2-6,TGTGCCATCAGTGATACCGGGGCCAACGTCCTGACTTTC,CAISDTGANVLTF
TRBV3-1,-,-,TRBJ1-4,TGTGCCAGCAGCCAAGATAGTAGGCTGAACCAGCTCCGGGACGAAAAACTGTTTTTT,CASSQDSRLNQLRDEKLFF
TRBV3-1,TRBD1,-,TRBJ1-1,TGTGCCAGCAGCCGGACAGGGTTTGAGGCTTTCTTT,CASSRTGFEAFF
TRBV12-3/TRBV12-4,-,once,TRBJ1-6,TGTGCCAGCAGTTTAACCCCGGGAACAGGAGGTTCAACCCTCCACTTT,CASSLTPGTGGSTLHF
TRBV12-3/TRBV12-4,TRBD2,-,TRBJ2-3,TGTGCCAGCAGGCCGGGACTAGCGGGGCCAAACACAGATACGCAGTATTTT,CASRPGLAGPNTDTQYF
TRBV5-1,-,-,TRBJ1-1,TGCGCCAGCAGCAGCCTGGGGCACACTGAAGCTTTCTTT,CASSSLGHTEAFF
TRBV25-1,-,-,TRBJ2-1,TGTGCCAGCAGGAAAGTCGAGCCTCGGAGGCGTGAGCAGTTCTTC,CASRKVEPRRREQFF
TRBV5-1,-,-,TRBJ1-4,TGCGCCAGCAGCTTGGTATCGGGCCAGGCGTGGGAAAAACTGTTTTTT,CASSLVSGQAWEKLFF
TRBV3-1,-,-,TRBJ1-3,TGTGCCAGCAGCCAAGATCGGGGGATCATGAGCTCTGGAAACACCATATATTTT,CASSQDRGIMSSGNTIYF
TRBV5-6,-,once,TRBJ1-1,TGTGCCAGCAGCTTGGACAGCTACTACACTGAAGCTTTCTTT,CASSLDSYYTEAFF
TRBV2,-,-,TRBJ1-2,TGTGCCAGCAGGCCACGACCGATAACTCTCTATGGCTACACCTTC,CASRPRPITLYGYTF
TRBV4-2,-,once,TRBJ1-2,TGTGCCAGCACCCGAGATGGCTATGGCTACACCTTC,CASTRDGYGYTF
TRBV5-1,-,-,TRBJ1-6,TGCGCCAGCAGCCCGATGGGAGGTTGGGATAATTCACCCCTCCACTTT,CASSPMGGWDNSPLHF
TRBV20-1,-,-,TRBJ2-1,TGCAGTGGTTACGGTATTTTTGATGAGCAGTTCTTC,CSGYGIFDEQFF
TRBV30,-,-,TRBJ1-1,TGTGCCACCGCGGCAGGGAGGACTGAAGCTTTCTTT,CATAAGRTEAFF
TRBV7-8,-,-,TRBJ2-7,TGTGCCAGCAGTTACGCGGGACACCCAACCTACGAGCAGTACTTC,CASSYAGHPTYEQYF
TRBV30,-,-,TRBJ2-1,TGTGCCTGGAGTATCCGGGGTCTTAGCTCCTACAATGAGCAGTTCTTC,CAWSIRGLSSYNEQFF
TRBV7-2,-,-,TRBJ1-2,TGTGCCAGCATCCAGCAAAGGGGCTATGGCTACACCTTC,CASIQQRGYGYTF
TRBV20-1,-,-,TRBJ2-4,TGCAGTGCTAGAGCTCAGGAGGGAGTCGACATTCAGTACTTC,CSARAQEGVDIQYF
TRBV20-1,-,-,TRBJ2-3,TGCAGTGCTAGTCCGGGAGGCACAGATACGCAGTATTTT,CSASPGGTDTQYF
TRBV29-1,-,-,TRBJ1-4,TGCAGCGTCCTCGGGGTGACGGGCGAAAAACTGTTTTTT,CSVLGVTGEKLFF
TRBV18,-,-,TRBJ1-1,TGTGCCAGCTCACCATGGGGGAGGGAGGCTAGCACTGAAGCTTTCTTT,CASSPWGREASTEAFF
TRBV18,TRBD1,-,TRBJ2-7,TGTGCCAGCTCCCGAGTCGGGACAGGGGAATACGAGCAGTACTTC,CASSRVGTGEYEQYF
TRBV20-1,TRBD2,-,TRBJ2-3,TGCAGTGCTAGAGGTCCCCCGGGACTAGCGGGTCTAGATACGCAGTATTTT,CSARGPPGLAGLDTQYF
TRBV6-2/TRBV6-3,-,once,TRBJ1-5,TGTGCCAGCAGTTACGAGGAAAATCAGCCCCAGCATTTT,CASSYEENQPQHF
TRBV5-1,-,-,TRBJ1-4,TGCGCCAGCAGCGATTCAGGGGCGTCTAATGAAAAACTGTTTTTT,CASSDSGASNEKLFF
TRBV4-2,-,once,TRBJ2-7,TGTGCCAGCAGCCAAGGGACCTCCACCTACGAGCAGTACTTC,CASSQGTSTYEQYF
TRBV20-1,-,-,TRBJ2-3,TGCAGTGCTGACGAAATCGAGAGCACAGATACGCAGTATTTT,CSADEIESTDTQYF
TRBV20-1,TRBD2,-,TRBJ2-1,TGCAGTGTCAAAAGGCGGAGCGGGGGGGCAAGTGTCAATGAGCAGTTCTTC,CSVKRRSGGASVNEQFF
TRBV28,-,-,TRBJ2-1,TGTGCCAGCAGTGGAAGGGGGTACTCCTGGGATGAGCAGTTCTTC,CASSGRGYSWDEQFF
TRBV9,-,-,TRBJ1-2,TGTGCCAGCAGCGTAGTCGGCTATGGCTACACCTTC,CASSVVGYGYTF